This record covers a single T cell receptor beta chain. The record originates from a study of T cell changes during pregnancy in multiple sclerosis. The table came from immunoSEQ multiplex PCR; TCRdb's copy has only in-frame clones and leaves some out. This sample yields over 85,000 clones, of which approximately 90% are seen a single time; more than 1.5% belongs to the top ten. This CDR3 is 15 amino acids long. J gave up 5 bases and V 0 bases, and 7 bases lay outside the gene matches. In germline, CDR1 is SGDLS, CDR2 YYNGEE. The source of this sequence is a female donor in good health, enrolled as a control in a pregnancy study. The V gene is TRBV9, the J gene TRBJ2-5, with 7 positions matching TRBD1. Sequenced material: peripheral blood, taken in the first trimester of pregnancy. DNA for the CDR3: TGTGCCAGCAGCGTAGAGGCAGGGGGTGGGGAGACCCAGTACTTC. Translated, it gives CASSVEAGGGETQYF.